These 11 T cell receptor beta chains were all obtained from the same sample, sequenced in a study of OX40 agonist ivuxolimab in advanced cancers. The method was immunoSEQ multiplex PCR; TCRdb's version includes in-frame clones alone and lacks a portion of them. The top ten clones hold 0.15% to 0.2% of a sample with 85,000 to 100,000 clones, around 94% of them seen once. The specimen comprised CD4+ or CD8+ T cells sorted from blood, sampled in a trial of the OX40 agonist ivuxolimab. The source of these receptors is an adult with an advanced solid tumor such as melanoma, head and neck, liver or kidney cancer.

The V call is TRBV14, the J call TRBJ1-6; D unresolved. CDR1 is SGHDN and CDR2 is FVKESK in the germline V gene. The CDR3 runs to 15 residues. The ends were cut back, 4 bases at V and 5 bases at J, with 12 bases in the middle. In nucleotides, the CDR3 is TGTGCCAGCAGCCTCCTCGCGCCTAATAATTCACCCCTCCACTTT. This translates into CASSLLAPNNSPLHF.

A single count supports this clone. The rearrangement joins TRBV2 to TRBJ2-7; the match to TRBD2 covers 11 bases. The ends lost 6 bases at V and 3 bases at J; junction bases unmatched: 1. The CDR3 is 13 residues long. CDR1 and CDR2 (germline): SNHLY, FYNNEI. The CDR3: CASSGTSGYEQYF. The CDR3 DNA reads as TGTGCCAGCAGCGGGACTAGCGGCTACGAGCAGTACTTC. The variable domain in full, with the rest retrieved from reference TRBV2 and TRBJ2-7, is EPEVTQTPSHQVTQMGQEVILRCVPISNHLYFYWYRQILGQKVEFLVSFYNNEISEKSEIFDDQFSVERPDGSNFTLKIRSTKLEDSAMYFCASSGTSGYEQYFGPGTRLTVT.

This clone was recorded once. J is TRBJ1-4 and V is TRBV7-3; D not certain. Germline CDR1 SGHTA, CDR2 FQGTGA. This CDR3 comprises 14 residues. V lost 1 base, J lost 4 bases, and 7 bases lay in between. CDR3 residues: CASSLNRINEKLFF. In nucleotides, the CDR3 is TGTGCCAGCAGCTTAAACCGTATTAATGAAAAACTGTTTTTT.

The CDR3 DNA reads as TGTGCCAGCTATCCGGTGGTAGCGGGAGATAAGGAGCTGTTTTTT. Protein product: CASYPVVAGDKELFF. The rearrangement joins TRBV7-2 to TRBJ2-2; 9 bases are a match to TRBD2. Trimming took 8 bases from V and 10 from J; bases not matched to a gene: 14. This CDR3 has 15 amino acids. Germline CDR1 SGHTA, CDR2 FQGNSA.

CDR3 bases: TGTGCCAGCAGGGCGGGCGGGGGCGAGCAGTACTTC. Translating gives CASRAGGGEQYF. This chain uses TRBV6-1 with TRBJ2-7, with 7 nucleotides matching TRBD2. The germline CDR1 and CDR2 sequences are MNHNS and SASEGT. The CDR3 length is 12 residues. Unmatched junction bases numbered 5, after V lost 6 bases and J lost 6 bases.

The chain combines TRBV14 with TRBJ2-5; 7 bases line up with TRBD1. V shed 0 bases, J shed 2 bases, and the junction held 9 bases outside the gene matches. The CDR3 is made up of 17 amino acids. Germline lookup yields CDR1 SGHDN and CDR2 FVKESK. CDR3 DNA sequence: TGTGCCAGCAGCCAAGATCGAGGGACAGCAACTCAAGAGACCCAGTACTTC. It encodes CASSQDRGTATQETQYF.

Regarding this clone: The DNA is left out, because the CDR3 cannot be placed on it with certainty; the CDR3 is given as TCRdb lists it. The V call is TRBV9, the J call TRBJ2-1; the table's D gene call, TRBD1, was not cross checked with the DNA. The CDR3 extends over 13 residues, inclusive of both ends. Germline CDR1 and CDR2: SGDLS and YYNGEE. Here the CDR3 reads CASSVATGTVPFF.

This chain links TRBV9 with TRBJ1-4; weak D call: TRBD1 (6 bases). CDR1 is SGDLS, CDR2 YYNGEE, per germline. The CDR3 spans 13 residues. The V gene lost 4 bases and the J gene lost 7 bases, with 11 bases spanning the gap. This chain's CDR3 is CASSLRGGEKLFF. The CDR3 region has the DNA TGTGCCAGCAGCCTCAGGGGCGGTGAAAAACTGTTTTTT.

This sequence joins TRBV30 and TRBJ2-7, with D tentatively TRBD2 (6 bases). The CDR3 consists of 13 residues. CDR1 is GTSNPN and CDR2 is SVGIG in the germline V gene (reference sequence). As DNA, the CDR3 is TGTGCTTCTAAAATCCCGGGAGTCTACGAGCAGTACTTC. Translation gives CASKIPGVYEQYF.

The genes are TRBV30 and TRBJ2-2; 9 nucleotides match TRBD2. The J segment lost 6 bases and the V segment lost 8 bases, leaving 10 bases of the junction unmatched. CDR1 is GTSNPN and CDR2 is SVGIG in the germline V gene (reference sequence). This CDR3 is built from 14 residues. CDR3 DNA sequence: TGTGCCGCGGATGGGACTAGCAAGGCCGGGGAGCTGTTTTTT. Its translation: CAADGTSKAGELFF.

The rearrangement uses TRBV6-6 and TRBJ2-2; 9 bases map to TRBD2. CDR3 length: 16 residues. The junction had 7 bases not matched to a gene; V was cut back by 8 bases and J by 0 bases. Per the germline V gene, CDR1 is MNHNY and CDR2 is SVGAGI (reference sequence). CDR3 amino acids: CASSAGGFSNTGELFF. CDR3 DNA sequence: TGTGCCAGCTCAGCGGGGGGATTCTCGAACACCGGGGAGCTGTTTTTT.